These T cell receptor beta chains were read from a single sample in a study of blood T cell repertoires in COVID-19. The repertoire was sequenced with immunoSEQ multiplex PCR; TCRdb's copy has only in-frame clones and lacks some. The data show about 300,000 clones, with approximately 85% seen just once and less than 2.5% held by the top ten. The source material was PBMCs or T cells enriched from blood (not recorded which). Every receptor here comes from a young man who had recovered from COVID-19. CDR3s include the opening cysteine and the closing phenylalanine or tryptophan. A D gene is named only where the DNA matches it firmly. The size field is filled for only some rows; it gives once, few, many or a size class.

V	J	size	D	DNA	CDR3
TRBV5-6	TRBJ1-2	.	TRBD1	TGTGCCAGCAGCGCGCAGGGGGAGTACGGCTACACCTTC	CASSAQGEYGYTF
TRBV7-2	TRBJ2-1	.	TRBD2	TGTGCCAGTGATTCCGGGACTAGCGGTTCCGGGGGGTCGTCGTATGAGCAGTTCTTC	CASDSGTSGSGGSSYEQFF
TRBV6-2/TRBV6-3	TRBJ2-3	.	TRBD2	TGTGCCAGCAGTTACTCCTCACGGGGGGGCACAGATACGCAGTATTTT	CASSYSSRGGTDTQYF
TRBV3-1/TRBV3-2	TRBJ2-7	.	.	TGTGCCAGCAGCCCCCAGATTGGCTTCGGGGAGCAGTACTTC	CASSPQIGFGEQYF
TRBV24-1	TRBJ1-2	.	TRBD1	TGTGCCACCAGGGCAGGGGGCAACTATGGCTACACCTTC	CATRAGGNYGYTF
TRBV18	TRBJ2-3	.	.	TGTGCCAGCTCAACCCAGGGTCGCACAGATACGCAGTATTTT	CASSTQGRTDTQYF
TRBV29-1	TRBJ2-6	once	.	TGCAGCGTCGATTCAGGGGTGGGAGCTGGGGCCAACGTCCTGACTTTC	CSVDSGVGAGANVLTF
TRBV15	TRBJ2-2	.	TRBD1	TGTGCCACCAGCAGACGACAGGGGGCGAATCCCGGGGAGCTGTTTTTT	CATSRRQGANPGELFF
TRBV5-1	TRBJ1-1	few	TRBD1	TGCGCCAGCAGCCGGGGACAGGGGAGAACTGAAGCTTTCTTT	CASSRGQGRTEAFF
TRBV4-2	TRBJ2-3	.	.	TGTGCCAGCAGCCCTTCTACAGAAATAGGAAGCACAGATACGCAGTATTTT	CASSPSTEIGSTDTQYF
TRBV2	TRBJ1-1	.	.	TGTGCCAGCACCGGACAGCAGAACACTGAAGCTTTCTTT	CASTGQQNTEAFF
TRBV7-3	TRBJ1-1	.	.	TGTGCCAGCAGCCCGAGAAGGAACACTGAAGCTTTCTTT	CASSPRRNTEAFF
TRBV19	TRBJ1-1	.	.	TGTGCCAGTGGGACATTCGAAGCTTTCTTT	CASGTFEAFF
TRBV3-1/TRBV3-2	TRBJ1-2	.	TRBD1	TGTGCCAGCAGCCCAGGGACAGCAAACTATGGCTACACCTTC	CASSPGTANYGYTF
TRBV9	TRBJ1-2	once	TRBD1	TGTGCCAGCAGCGTAGACAGGGGGGACTATGGCTACACCTTC	CASSVDRGDYGYTF
TRBV19	TRBJ1-5	few	TRBD1	TGTGCCAGTAGTGGATTCCAGGGGGCGTATAGCAATCAGCCCCAGCATTTT	CASSGFQGAYSNQPQHF
TRBV6-1	TRBJ2-7	.	TRBD1	TGTGCCAGCAGCGAAAGAAAAGGGACAGGGTACGACGAGCAGTACTTC	CASSERKGTGYDEQYF
TRBV7-3	TRBJ1-1	.	TRBD1	TGTGCCAGCAGCTCCCACCTAAGACAGGGACAGAACACTGAAGCTTTCTTT	CASSSHLRQGQNTEAFF
TRBV6-5	TRBJ1-2	.	.	TGTGCCAGCACCTCAGGGCCGGCTAACTATGGCTACACCTTC	CASTSGPANYGYTF